This T cell receptor (beta chain) was captured in a study of blood T cell repertoires in COVID-19. In the study overall: PBMCs, B-cell-depleted T cells, or T cells provided the cDNA or gDNA that made up the material.

Clinical history as reported by participants underpinned cohort assignment. Recovery among Cohort 3 donors was established by two negative PCRs, clearance, or symptom resolution. Deletions cut 6 bases from V and 3 bases from J, with 16 bases between. The germline CDR1 and CDR2 sequences are SGHDT and YYEEEE. The CDR3 contains 14 residues. Data came from immunoSEQ multiplex PCR; TCRdb stores just in-frame clones and leaves some out. Of around 290,000 clones in the sample, roughly 86% were seen once. The clonotype originates from a woman in her late teens or twenties who had recovered from COVID-19. This chain links TRBV5-6 with TRBJ2-7; possible D gene TRBD2, 7 bases. Specimen: PBMCs or T cells enriched from blood (not recorded which). CDR3: CASTSEGGRYEQYF. The DNA for the CDR3 is TGTGCCAGCACCTCTGAGGGGGGGCGCTACGAGCAGTACTTC.